The 8 T cell receptor beta chains listed next were all sequenced from one sample in a study of breast tumors, draining lymph nodes, adjacent tissues. Breast cancer patients provided tissue from their axillary draining lymph nodes. One entry per CDR3 protein, called by TCRdb with MiXCR from the multiplex PCR reads. The table records fewer than 200,000 distinct CDR3 sequences, about 34% of them present only once. The sequenced material came from axillary lymph node tissue. These receptors were obtained from a female donor with breast cancer. Some clones in this sample may be carry-over from other donors' samples.

A remark on this clonotype: A much larger clonotype is one base distant, so this may be a read error. The gene calls are TRBV27 and TRBJ2-7; D is unclear. The CDR3 is 12 amino acids. From germline, CDR1 is MNHEY and CDR2 SMNVEV (reference sequence). The DNA for the CDR3 is TGTGCCTGCAGTTTAGGGTCTGGCGAGCAGTACTTC. Protein sequence: CACSLGSGEQYF.

This clonotype was seen many times. CDR3 amino acids: CASSQERGRDVPYNEQFF. DNA for the CDR3: TGTGCCAGCAGCCAAGAACGAGGGAGAGACGTCCCCTACAATGAGCAGTTCTTC. The chain couples TRBV3-1 to TRBJ2-1, with D maybe TRBD2 (5 bases). V lost 0 bases and J 2 bases, leaving 17 bases between the germline ends. Germline CDR1 and CDR2: LGHDT and YNNKEL (reference sequence). The CDR3 has 18 residues.

With regard to this clonotype: Likely a read error: the CDR3 ends without its conserved phenylalanine or tryptophan. The chain recombines TRBV7-3 with TRBJ2-2, with 12 bases aligning to TRBD2. J was trimmed by 3 bases and V by 4 bases; bases with no gene match: 3. Germline CDR1 and CDR2: SGHTA and FQGTGA. The CDR3 is 16 residues long. This CDR3 reads CASSWTSGTDTGELFL. CDR3 sequence (DNA): TGTGCCAGCAGCTGGACTAGCGGGACCGACACCGGGGAGCTGTTTCTT.

This clonotype was recorded many times. This chain links TRBV5-1 with TRBJ1-2; 10 nucleotides line up with TRBD1. J was trimmed by 4 bases and V by 1 base; bases with no gene match: 16. This CDR3 comprises 19 residues. The germline CDR1 and CDR2 sequences are SGHRS and YFSETQ. CDR3 protein: CASSLMSRGGQGGRYGYTF. CDR3 coding DNA: TGCGCCAGCAGCTTGATGTCACGGGGTGGACAGGGGGGGCGCTATGGCTACACCTTC.

Turning to this clonotype: This may be a read error: a much more frequent sequence differs by one nucleotide. The chain recombines TRBV6-1 with TRBJ2-3; D unclear. V shed 5 bases and J shed 1 base, with 13 bases lying between them. Germline values: CDR1 MNHNS, CDR2 SASEGT. This CDR3 has 15 residues. The CDR3 sequence: CASSPPSGRTDTQYF. The CDR3 nucleotides read TGTGCCAGCAGTCCCCCGTCAGGTCGCACAGATACGCAGTATTTT.

The V call is TRBV29-1, the J call TRBJ2-7, with D perhaps TRBD1 (6 bases). The CDR3 length is 12 residues. With 8 bases removed from V and 3 bases from J, the gap between germline ends came to 14 bases. Germline assignment: CDR1 SQVTM and CDR2 ANQGSEA. CDR3 loop: CSTRTAGYEQYF. The CDR3 DNA sequence: TGCAGCACCCGGACAGCTGGCTACGAGCAGTACTTC.

This clonotype has at least ten counts. The V call is TRBV7-9, the J call TRBJ2-1, with D unclear. The CDR3 is 14 amino acids. The V gene's germline CDR1 is SEHNR and CDR2 FQNEAQ (reference sequence). V was trimmed by 1 base and J by 6 bases, leaving 10 bases between them. The CDR3: CASSLGGAPNEQFF. Here the CDR3 DNA reads TGTGCCAGCAGCTTAGGCGGTGCCCCCAATGAGCAGTTCTTC.

The rearrangement uses TRBV7-8 and TRBJ1-2, with no clear D. The CDR3 extends over 13 amino acids. The germline V and J ends were trimmed by 6 bases and 6 bases, with 14 bases remaining between them. Per the germline V gene, CDR1 is SGHVS and CDR2 is FQNEAQ. The CDR3 sequence is CASRIPGRDGYTF. Here the CDR3 DNA reads TGTGCCAGCAGAATACCGGGGAGGGATGGCTACACCTTC.